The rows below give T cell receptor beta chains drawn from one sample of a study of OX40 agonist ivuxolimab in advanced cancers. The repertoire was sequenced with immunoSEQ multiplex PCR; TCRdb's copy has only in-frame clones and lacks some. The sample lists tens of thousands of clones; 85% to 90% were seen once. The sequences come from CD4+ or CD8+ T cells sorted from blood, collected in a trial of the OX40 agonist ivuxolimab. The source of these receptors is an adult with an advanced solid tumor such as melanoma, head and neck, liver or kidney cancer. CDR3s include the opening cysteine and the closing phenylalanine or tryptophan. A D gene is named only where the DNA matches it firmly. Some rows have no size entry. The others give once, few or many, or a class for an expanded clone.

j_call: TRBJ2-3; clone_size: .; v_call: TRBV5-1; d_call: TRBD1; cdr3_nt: TGCGCCTGCACGAGGGGGCGCGAGATATACACAGATACGCAGTATTTT; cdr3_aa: CACTRGREIYTDTQYF
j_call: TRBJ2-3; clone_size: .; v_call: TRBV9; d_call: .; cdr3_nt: TGTGCCAGCAGCGTAGCCAGGGGTGGCGGGGAGCCCACAGATACGCAGTATTTT; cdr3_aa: CASSVARGGGEPTDTQYF
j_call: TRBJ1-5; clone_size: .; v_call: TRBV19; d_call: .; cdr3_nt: TGTGCCAGTTGTCAGGTCCCGGAGCAGCCCCAGCATTTT; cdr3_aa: CASCQVPEQPQHF
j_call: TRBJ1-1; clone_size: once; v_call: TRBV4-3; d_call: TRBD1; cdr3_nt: TGCGCCAGCAGCCAAGATAGGGGACAGTACACTGAAGCTTTCTTT; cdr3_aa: CASSQDRGQYTEAFF
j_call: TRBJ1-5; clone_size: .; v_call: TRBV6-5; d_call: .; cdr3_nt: TGTGCCAGCAGTTACTCTGGAGGGCTAAATCAGCCCCAGCATTTT; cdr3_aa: CASSYSGGLNQPQHF
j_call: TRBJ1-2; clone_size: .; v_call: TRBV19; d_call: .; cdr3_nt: TGTGCCAGTAGCCCCTCGACAGGCCCCTATGGCTACACCTTC; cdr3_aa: CASSPSTGPYGYTF
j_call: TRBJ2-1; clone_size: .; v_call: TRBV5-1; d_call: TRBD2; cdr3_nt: TGCGCCAGCAGAGAACTAGCGGGGGGCAATGAGCAGTTCTTC; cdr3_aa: CASRELAGGNEQFF
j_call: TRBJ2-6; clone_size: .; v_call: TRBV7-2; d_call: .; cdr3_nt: TGTGCCAGCAGCTTAGTGGCAGGTCATAGAAGCTCTGGGGCCAACGTCCTGACTTTC; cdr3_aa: CASSLVAGHRSSGANVLTF
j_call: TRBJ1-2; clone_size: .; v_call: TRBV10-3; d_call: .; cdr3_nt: TGTGCCATCAGTGGGACACCTTCAGATGGCTACACCTTC; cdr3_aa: CAISGTPSDGYTF
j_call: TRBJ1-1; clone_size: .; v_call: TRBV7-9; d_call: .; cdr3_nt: TGTGCCAGCAGCCCGACAGTCCCGGCGAACACTGAAGCTTTCTTT; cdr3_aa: CASSPTVPANTEAFF
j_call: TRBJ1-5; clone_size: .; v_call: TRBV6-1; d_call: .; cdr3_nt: TGTGCCAGCAGTCCAGACATGAGCAATCAGCCCCAGCATTTT; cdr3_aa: CASSPDMSNQPQHF